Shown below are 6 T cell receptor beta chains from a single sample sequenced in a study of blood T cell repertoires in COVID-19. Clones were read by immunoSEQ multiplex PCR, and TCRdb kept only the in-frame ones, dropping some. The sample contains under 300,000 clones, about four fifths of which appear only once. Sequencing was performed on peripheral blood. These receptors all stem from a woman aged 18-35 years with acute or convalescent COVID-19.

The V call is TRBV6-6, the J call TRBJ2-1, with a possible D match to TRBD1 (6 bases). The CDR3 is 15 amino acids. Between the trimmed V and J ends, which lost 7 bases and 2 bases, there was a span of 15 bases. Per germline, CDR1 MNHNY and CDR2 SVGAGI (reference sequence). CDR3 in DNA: TGTGCCAGCACTGCCCAGGGGTCCCCCTACAATGAGCAGTTCTTC. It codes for CASTAQGSPYNEQFF.

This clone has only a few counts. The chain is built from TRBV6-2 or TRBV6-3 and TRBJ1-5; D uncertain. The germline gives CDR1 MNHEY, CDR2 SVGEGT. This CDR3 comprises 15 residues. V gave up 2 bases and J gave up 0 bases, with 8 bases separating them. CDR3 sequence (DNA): TGTGCCAGCAGTTACGGCAGGTATAGCAATCAGCCCCAGCATTTT. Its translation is CASSYGRYSNQPQHF.

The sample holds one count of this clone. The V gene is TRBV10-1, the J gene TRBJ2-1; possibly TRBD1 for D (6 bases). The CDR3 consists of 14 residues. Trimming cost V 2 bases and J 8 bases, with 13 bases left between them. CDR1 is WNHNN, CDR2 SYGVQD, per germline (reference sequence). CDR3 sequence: CASSELQGSYEQFF. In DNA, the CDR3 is TGCGCCAGCAGTGAGCTACAGGGATCCTATGAGCAGTTCTTC.

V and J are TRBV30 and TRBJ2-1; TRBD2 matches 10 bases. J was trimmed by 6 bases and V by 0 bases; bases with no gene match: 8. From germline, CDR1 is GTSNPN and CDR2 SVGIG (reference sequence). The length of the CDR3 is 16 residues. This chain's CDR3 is CAWSVRVAGGRNEQFF. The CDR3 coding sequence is TGTGCCTGGAGTGTACGTGTAGCGGGAGGTCGCAATGAGCAGTTCTTC.

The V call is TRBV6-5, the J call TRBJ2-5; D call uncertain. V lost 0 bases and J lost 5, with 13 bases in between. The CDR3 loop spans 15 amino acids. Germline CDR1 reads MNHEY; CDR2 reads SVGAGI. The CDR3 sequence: CASSYSISWSETQYF. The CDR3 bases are TGTGCCAGCAGTTACTCGATTAGCTGGAGTGAGACCCAGTACTTC.

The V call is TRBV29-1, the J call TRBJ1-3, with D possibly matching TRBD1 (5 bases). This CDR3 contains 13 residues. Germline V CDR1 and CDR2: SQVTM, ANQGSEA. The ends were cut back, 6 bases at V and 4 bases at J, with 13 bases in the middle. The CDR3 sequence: CSVTEGTGNTIYF. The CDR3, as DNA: TGCAGCGTCACGGAGGGGACCGGAAACACCATATATTTT.